This T cell receptor beta chain was obtained from a study of T-cell memory formation after mild COVID-19. Whole-study context: Largely donor-specific TCR clusters were found.

This clonotype appeared many times. TCRdb reanalysed the 5' RACE reads using MiXCR and keeps one entry per CDR3 protein. The table shows almost 250,000 distinct CDR3 sequences, with just over 15% occurring only once. The sequenced sample was PBMCs or a T cell subset sorted from them (not recorded which). The clonotype was recovered from an adult woman who had mild COVID-19 (a few samples of this study predate the infection). Cell type and time point are not known.

The CDR3, as DNA: TGTGCCAGCAGCTTAGGCGCCCTGGGTGGGGCCGGGGAGCTGTTTTTT. This translates into CASSLGALGGAGELFF. This rearrangement joins TRBV7-2 to TRBJ2-2; the D is unclear. Trimming pared 1 base from V and 6 bases from J, leaving 15 bases between. The CDR3 spans 16 residues. CDR1 is SGHTA and CDR2 is FQGNSA in the germline V gene.